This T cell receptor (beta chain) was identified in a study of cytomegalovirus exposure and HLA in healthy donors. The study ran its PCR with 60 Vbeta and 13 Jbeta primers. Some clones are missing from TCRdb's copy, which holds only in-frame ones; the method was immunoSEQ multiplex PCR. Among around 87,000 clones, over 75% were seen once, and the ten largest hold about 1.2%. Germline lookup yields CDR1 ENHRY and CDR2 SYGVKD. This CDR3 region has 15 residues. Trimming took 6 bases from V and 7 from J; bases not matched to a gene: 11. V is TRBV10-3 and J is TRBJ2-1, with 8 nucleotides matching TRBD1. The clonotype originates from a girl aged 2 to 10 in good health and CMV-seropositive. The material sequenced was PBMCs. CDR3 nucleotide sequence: TGTGCCATCAGCGAGGGGACAGGAGGTTGGAATGAGCAGTTCTTC. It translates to CAISEGTGGWNEQFF.